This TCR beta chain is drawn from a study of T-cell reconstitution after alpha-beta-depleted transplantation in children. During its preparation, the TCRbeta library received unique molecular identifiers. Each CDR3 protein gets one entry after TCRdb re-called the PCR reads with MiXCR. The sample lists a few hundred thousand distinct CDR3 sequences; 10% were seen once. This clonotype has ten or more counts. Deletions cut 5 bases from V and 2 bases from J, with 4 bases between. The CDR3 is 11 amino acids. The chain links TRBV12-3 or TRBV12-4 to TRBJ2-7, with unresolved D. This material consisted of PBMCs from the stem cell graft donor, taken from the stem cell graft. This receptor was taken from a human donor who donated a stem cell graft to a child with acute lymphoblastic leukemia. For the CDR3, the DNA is TGTGCCAGCAGTGTTACCTACGAGCAGTACTTC. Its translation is CASSVTYEQYF.